This T cell receptor beta chain is from a study of low-dose radiotherapy and immunotherapy resistance in tumors. The table lists this clonotype with a few counts. The CDR3 totals 14 residues. The V gene's germline CDR1 is SGHNT and CDR2 YYREEE (reference sequence). With 3 bases removed from V and 5 bases from J, the gap between germline ends came to 13 bases. Described time point: before trial treatment. Priming of first-strand cDNA relied on TRAV- and TRBV-specific primers (covering alpha and beta chains). Both a constant-region primer and a V-primer adapter served to amplify TCRs across 15 to 25 PCR cycles. TCRdb passed the reads through MiXCR, listing each CDR3 protein once. The table records 64,000 or so distinct CDR3 sequences, less than 35% of them present only once.

This specimen consisted of PBMCs, obtained before treatment. The sequence was collected from a female donor with ovarian cancer. V is TRBV5-4 and J is TRBJ2-3; no definite D call. The CDR3 DNA reads as TGTGCCAGCAGCTCCCGGTGGGCTGGAGATACGCAGTATTTT. It is translated as CASSSRWAGDTQYF. Full variable domain (outside the CDR3, taken from reference TRBV5-4 and TRBJ2-3): ETGVTQSPTHLIKTRGQQVTLRCSSQSGHNTVSWYQQALGQGPQFIFQYYREEENGRGNFPPRFSGLQFPNYSSELNVNALELDDSALYLCASSSRWAGDTQYFGPGTRLTVL.